These 29 T cell receptor beta chains were sequenced from one sample in a study of blood T cells in healthy people across ages. Combining a sample-barcoded 5' primer with a J-beta primer mix, a second PCR ran for about 7 to 12 cycles. TCRdb passed the 5' RACE reads through MiXCR, listing each CDR3 protein once. The data hold 1,100,000 or so distinct CDR3 sequences, with under 45% observed a single time. The sequencing sample was made of blood. Source of these receptors: a woman aged 55-69 years in good health.

This clonotype was observed a handful of times. The V and J genes are TRBV6-6 and TRBJ1-4; D remains ambiguous. This CDR3 is 12 amino acids long. Germline CDR1 and CDR2: MNHNY and SVGAGI (reference sequence). Trimming stripped 6 bases from V and 3 bases from J, with 5 bases between. The CDR3 region is CASRAPNEKLFF. As DNA, the CDR3 is TGTGCCAGCAGGGCCCCTAATGAAAAACTGTTTTTT.

This clonotype was recorded a few times. V and J are TRBV29-1 and TRBJ1-5, with 8 nucleotides matching TRBD1. CDR1 and CDR2 from the germline V gene are SQVTM and ANQGSEA. This CDR3 is 14 amino acids long. The ends lost 7 bases at V and 1 base at J; junction bases unmatched: 6. The CDR3 sequence is CSALTGESNQPQHF. The DNA of the CDR3 is TGCAGCGCTCTGACAGGGGAAAGCAATCAGCCCCAGCATTTT.

This clonotype was recorded a few times. The genes are TRBV9 and TRBJ2-3, with 9 bases that match TRBD2. The CDR3 sequence is 15 residues long. Germline values: CDR1 SGDLS, CDR2 YYNGEE. J gave up 5 bases and V 0 bases, and 4 bases lay outside the gene matches. The CDR3 loop is CASSVAWREGDTQYF. CDR3 DNA sequence: TGTGCCAGCAGCGTAGCTTGGCGGGAGGGAGATACGCAGTATTTT.

This chain connects TRBV5-1 to TRBJ2-1; possible D gene TRBD2, 6 bases. The germline gives CDR1 SGHRS, CDR2 YFSETQ. The V end was cut by 4 bases, the J end by 5 bases, with 16 bases between. There are 15 residues in the CDR3. The CDR3: CASSLGGFRNNEQFF. In DNA form, the CDR3 reads TGCGCCAGCAGCCTGGGGGGTTTCCGAAACAATGAGCAGTTCTTC.

This clonotype was observed many times. The gene calls are TRBV10-3 and TRBJ2-7, with no clear D. This CDR3 comprises 15 residues. Per germline, CDR1 ENHRY and CDR2 SYGVKD. Between the trimmed V and J ends, which lost 6 bases and 1 base, there was a span of 16 bases. CDR3 region: CAISSMRQASYEQYF. CDR3 DNA: TGTGCCATCAGCTCTATGCGGCAGGCGTCCTACGAGCAGTACTTC.

The V call is TRBV3-1, the J call TRBJ1-1, with 8 positions matching TRBD1. Germline CDR1 LGHDT, CDR2 YNNKEL (reference sequence). The ends lost 3 bases at V and 7 bases at J; junction bases unmatched: 1. The CDR3 is 12 residues long. The CDR3 is CASSHGTGEAFF. For the CDR3, the DNA is TGTGCCAGCAGCCACGGGACAGGTGAAGCTTTCTTT. Full variable domain (outside the CDR3, taken from reference TRBV3-1 and TRBJ1-1): DTAVSQTPKYLVTQMGNDKSIKCEQNLGHDTMYWYKQDSKKFLKIMFSYNNKELIINETVPNRFSPKSPDKAHLNLHINSLELGDSAVYFCASSHGTGEAFFGQGTRLTVV.

The chain carries TRBV27 and TRBJ2-3; D is undetermined. V lost 6 bases to trimming and J lost 2 bases, with 9 bases between them. CDR3 length: 13 amino acids. CDR1 is MNHEY and CDR2 is SMNVEV in the germline V gene (reference sequence). CDR3 in amino acids: CASSHGITDTQYF. The CDR3 DNA is TGTGCCAGCAGCCACGGTATCACAGATACGCAGTATTTT.

The rearrangement joins TRBV7-7 to TRBJ2-5, with D possibly matching TRBD2 (6 bases). The CDR3 loop spans 16 amino acids. The germline V gene has CDR1 SSHAT and CDR2 FNYEAQ (reference sequence). The V gene lost 5 bases and the J gene lost 1 base, with 17 bases spanning the gap. Written as DNA, the CDR3 is TGTGCCAGCAGCGCCAATCCGGATAGCGGCCAAGAGACCCAGTACTTC. The encoded protein is CASSANPDSGQETQYF.

This clonotype showed up just a few times. The rearrangement joins TRBV6-6 to TRBJ1-2, with 10 bases matching TRBD1. The CDR3 has 17 amino acids. The J segment lost 1 base and the V segment lost 5 bases, leaving 10 bases of the junction unmatched. Per germline, CDR1 MNHNY and CDR2 SVGAGI (reference sequence). The CDR3 sequence is CASSTPGQGQVNYGYTF. In nucleotides, the CDR3 is TGTGCCAGCAGTACCCCGGGACAGGGGCAGGTTAACTATGGCTACACCTTC.

The V gene is TRBV20-1, the J gene TRBJ2-5; D gene ambiguous. The ends were cut back, 5 bases at V and 5 bases at J, with 12 bases in the middle. This CDR3 is built from 12 residues. The germline V gene has CDR1 DFQATT and CDR2 SNEGSKA (reference sequence). The DNA of the CDR3 is TGCAGTGCTGCCCTGGGCCGGGAGACCCAGTACTTC. This translates into CSAALGRETQYF.

The rearrangement uses TRBV20-1 and TRBJ2-7; TRBD2 aligns across 10 bases. The junction had 9 bases not matched to a gene; V was cut back by 6 bases and J by 4 bases. The CDR3 covers 14 residues. Germline assignment: CDR1 DFQATT and CDR2 SNEGSKA (reference sequence). CDR3 region: CSARASGSRYEQYF. CDR3 DNA sequence: TGCAGTGCGCGGGCTAGCGGGAGTAGGTACGAGCAGTACTTC.

The chain has TRBV6-6 and TRBJ2-7; D gene ambiguous. CDR1 MNHNY and CDR2 SVGAGI come from the germline V gene (reference sequence). V was clipped by 2 bases and J by 0 bases, with 8 bases between them. There are 14 residues in the CDR3. This chain's CDR3 is CASSYPVSSYEQYF. CDR3 nucleotide sequence: TGTGCCAGCAGTTACCCGGTAAGCTCCTACGAGCAGTACTTC.

This chain connects TRBV20-1 to TRBJ2-3; TRBD1 matches at 10 bases. Unmatched junction bases numbered 2, after V lost 3 bases and J lost 2 bases. Germline loops: CDR1 DFQATT, CDR2 SNEGSKA (reference sequence). The CDR3 contains 14 residues. This CDR3 reads CSARDRGVTDTQYF. In DNA form, the CDR3 reads TGCAGTGCTAGGGACAGGGGGGTCACAGATACGCAGTATTTT.

Regarding this clonotype: The junction does not match germline at one end; this may be a read error. The chain recombines TRBV29-1 with TRBJ2-1; maybe TRBD1 (5 bases). The germline V gene encodes CDR1 SQVTM and CDR2 ANQGSEA. This CDR3 comprises 14 residues. The CDR3 region has the DNA TGCAGCGTCCCATCCACAGGCTCCTACAATGTGCAGTTCTTC. Encoded protein: CSVPSTGSYNVQFF.

This clonotype was counted only a few times. J is TRBJ1-2 and V is TRBV5-1; D is undetermined. V lost 0 bases and J lost 8, with 8 bases in between. This CDR3 has 12 residues. CDR1 and CDR2 (germline): SGHRS, YFSETQ. The CDR3 is CASSLGDAGYTF. CDR3 nucleotides: TGCGCCAGCAGCTTGGGGGATGCCGGCTACACCTTC.

A few counts support this clonotype. The rearrangement links TRBV6-2 or TRBV6-3 to TRBJ2-7, with 8 bases aligning to TRBD2. The V segment lost 7 bases and the J segment 3 bases; nucleotides outside the gene matches: 8. This CDR3 has 14 amino acids. Germline CDR1 MNHEY, CDR2 SVGEGT. In nucleotides, the CDR3 is TGTGCCAGCATTAGGGGACTAGGGATCTACGAGCAGTACTTC. It codes for CASIRGLGIYEQYF.

This clonotype came up a few times. V is TRBV27 and J is TRBJ2-1, with a weak D call TRBD1 (5 bases). V lost 8 bases and J lost 3, with 11 bases in between. The CDR3 is 13 amino acids. The germline V gene has CDR1 MNHEY and CDR2 SMNVEV (reference sequence). The CDR3 protein is CASGPGNYNEQFF. The CDR3 DNA reads TGTGCCAGCGGCCCAGGGAACTACAATGAGCAGTTCTTC.

This chain links TRBV28 with TRBJ2-2; 8 positions agree with TRBD2. This CDR3 region has 17 residues. V lost 1 base to trimming and J lost 5 bases; unmatched junction nucleotides: 9. Germline V gene data show CDR1 as MDHEN and CDR2 as SYDVKM. Written as DNA, the CDR3 is TGTGCCAGCAGTTTATTGGGAGCGGGAGAAAGTACCGGGGAGCTGTTTTTT. This translates into CASSLLGAGESTGELFF.

The rearrangement uses TRBV9 and TRBJ2-1; 11 bases match TRBD2. Germline V gene sequence: CDR1 SGDLS, CDR2 YYNGEE. CDR3 length: 16 residues. V was pared by 0 bases and J by 6 bases, with 5 bases of the junction left unmatched. CDR3 nucleotide sequence: TGTGCCAGCAGCGTAGACGTAGCGGGAGGGCTCAATGAGCAGTTCTTC. Its translation: CASSVDVAGGLNEQFF. Full variable domain (remainder filled in from reference TRBV9 and TRBJ2-1): DSGVTQTPKHLITATGQRVTLRCSPRSGDLSVYWYQQSLDQGLQFLIQYYNGEERAKGNILERFSAQQFPDLHSELNLSSLELGDSALYFCASSVDVAGGLNEQFFGPGTRLTVL.

This clonotype was recorded at least ten times. This sequence joins TRBV15 and TRBJ2-7; tentative D call: TRBD2 (5 bases). From germline, CDR1 is LNHNV and CDR2 YYDKDF (reference sequence). The length of the CDR3 is 13 residues. Trimming shortened V by 0 bases and J by 4 bases, and 7 bases separated the two germline ends. The CDR3 region is CATSRDRRYEQYF. Written as DNA, the CDR3 is TGTGCCACCAGCAGAGACAGGAGGTACGAGCAGTACTTC.

This clonotype has more than one count but fewer than ten. The chain couples TRBV9 to TRBJ1-2; a possible D gene is TRBD1 (5 bases). V lost 2 bases, J lost 4 bases, and 12 bases lay in between. This CDR3 comprises 14 residues. Per the germline V gene, CDR1 is SGDLS and CDR2 is YYNGEE. CDR3 sequence (DNA): TGTGCCAGCAGCGTCGGGACTTCGGCCTATGGCTACACCTTC. This codes for CASSVGTSAYGYTF. The variable domain in full, with the rest retrieved from reference TRBV9 and TRBJ1-2, is DSGVTQTPKHLITATGQRVTLRCSPRSGDLSVYWYQQSLDQGLQFLIQYYNGEERAKGNILERFSAQQFPDLHSELNLSSLELGDSALYFCASSVGTSAYGYTFGSGTRLTVV.

The table lists this clonotype with a few counts. The CDR3 protein is CASSYSRWTPPGEQYF. CDR3 DNA sequence: TGTGCCAGCAGTTACTCTCGCTGGACTCCGCCAGGCGAGCAGTACTTC. The rearrangement uses TRBV6-6 and TRBJ2-7; D possibly corresponds to TRBD2 (5 bases). Germline loops: CDR1 MNHNY, CDR2 SVGAGI (reference sequence). This CDR3 comprises 16 residues. V shed 0 bases and J shed 6 bases, with 18 bases lying between them.

The chain couples TRBV20-1 to TRBJ2-1, with 12 bases fitting TRBD2. Losses at the gene ends were 3 bases for V and 0 bases for J; bases not matched to a gene: 0. The CDR3 has 15 residues. Germline loops: CDR1 DFQATT, CDR2 SNEGSKA (reference sequence). CDR3 sequence: CSARTSGSSYNEQFF. The CDR3 DNA reads as TGCAGTGCTAGGACTAGCGGGAGCTCCTACAATGAGCAGTTCTTC.

As to this clonotype: A junction end diverges from the germline sequence, so it may reflect a read error. The chain has TRBV5-5 and TRBJ2-1; 9 nucleotides agree with TRBD1. There are 15 residues in the CDR3. The germline CDR1 and CDR2 sequences are SGHKS and YYEKEE (reference sequence). The DNA of the CDR3 is TGTGTCAGCAAGGTCGGACAGGGGAGTTGGAATGAGCAGTTCTTC. This encodes CVSKVGQGSWNEQFF.

In this sample, this clonotype turned up a few times. The rearrangement links TRBV20-1 to TRBJ1-6, with D hard to call. Germline lookup yields CDR1 DFQATT and CDR2 SNEGSKA (reference sequence). The CDR3 contains 13 residues. The V end lost 0 bases, the J end lost 7 bases, and 7 bases lay between the germline ends. The CDR3 loop is CSARDQPNSPLHF. The CDR3 DNA is TGCAGTGCTAGAGATCAGCCCAATTCACCCCTCCACTTT.

The rearrangement links TRBV28 to TRBJ1-3; D perhaps matches TRBD1 (6 bases). CDR1 and CDR2 from the germline V gene are MDHEN and SYDVKM. Trimming stripped 7 bases from V and 0 bases from J, with 13 bases between. The CDR3 runs to 15 residues. The CDR3 sequence is CASTLSGVSGNTIYF. Written as DNA, the CDR3 is TGTGCCAGCACTCTCTCAGGGGTCTCTGGAAACACCATATATTTT.

This sequence joins TRBV18 and TRBJ2-1; D gene ambiguous. CDR3 length: 13 amino acids. The germline V gene encodes CDR1 KGHSH and CDR2 LQKENI. Trimming left V 1 base short and J 4 bases short, with 5 bases between. CDR3 protein: CASSPQEYNEQFF. CDR3 in DNA: TGTGCCAGCTCACCACAGGAATACAATGAGCAGTTCTTC.

This clonotype was observed many times. This chain's CDR3 is CSVAPRAEQFF. The DNA of the CDR3 is TGCAGCGTTGCCCCACGGGCTGAGCAGTTCTTC. The V and J genes are TRBV29-1 and TRBJ2-1; D remains ambiguous. Germline CDR1 SQVTM, CDR2 ANQGSEA. The CDR3 has 11 residues. V was pared by 4 bases and J by 9 bases, with 10 bases between.

The chain recombines TRBV13 with TRBJ2-2; D is unresolved. In germline, CDR1 is PRHDT, CDR2 FYEKMQ (reference sequence). CDR3 length: 12 residues. The ends were cut back, 1 base at V and 6 bases at J, with 3 bases in the middle. The CDR3 protein is CASSLVAGELFF. CDR3 nucleotides: TGTGCCAGCAGCTTAGTGGCCGGGGAGCTGTTTTTT.